This is a list of T cell receptor beta chains from one sample in a study of blood T cell repertoires in COVID-19. The repertoire was sequenced with immunoSEQ multiplex PCR; TCRdb's copy has only in-frame clones and lacks some. The sample yields roughly 36,000 clones, more than 65% seen once. Sequencing was performed on peripheral blood. The receptors derive from a human donor in a cohort sampled during active COVID-19. Each CDR3 is given with its conserved first and last residue. A D gene is named only where the DNA matches it firmly. The size of a clone is reported for some rows only, either as once, few or many, or as a class for expanded clones.

clone_size j_call d_call v_call cdr3_length cdr3_aa cdr3_nt
. TRBJ1-2 TRBD1 TRBV12-3/TRBV12-4 13 CASRTGDDYGYTF TGTGCCAGCAGAACAGGGGATGACTATGGCTACACCTTC
. TRBJ2-5 TRBD2 TRBV5-1 14 CASSLNGGEETQYF TGCGCCAGCAGCTTGAACGGGGGGGAGGAGACCCAGTACTTC
. TRBJ2-7 . TRBV3-1/TRBV3-2 13 CASRDAGEGEQYF TGTGCCAGCAGAGACGCAGGGGAGGGCGAGCAGTACTTC
. TRBJ2-2 TRBD1 TRBV23-1 16 CASPGQGRAWTGELFF TGCGCCAGCCCTGGACAGGGACGCGCGTGGACCGGGGAGCTGTTTTTT
. TRBJ1-2 TRBD1 TRBV4-3 15 CASSQGDRANYGYTF TGCGCCAGCAGCCAAGGGGACAGGGCTAACTATGGCTACACCTTC
. TRBJ2-3 . TRBV18 11 CASSPEDTQYF TGTGCCAGCTCACCAGAGGATACGCAGTATTTT
. TRBJ1-5 . TRBV9 15 CASSAGHSGDQPQHF TGTGCCAGCAGCGCGGGACACTCAGGAGATCAGCCCCAGCATTTT
. TRBJ2-1 TRBD2 TRBV27 17 CASSFRAGGPFTDEQFF TGTGCCAGCAGTTTCAGGGCGGGGGGGCCTTTTACCGATGAGCAGTTCTTC
. TRBJ2-7 TRBD1 TRBV7-2 14 CASSLGDRGPEQYF TGTGCCAGCAGCTTAGGGGACAGGGGGCCCGAGCAGTACTTC
. TRBJ2-1 . TRBV6-5 12 CASSLTADEQFF TGTGCCAGCAGCCTCACGGCGGATGAGCAGTTCTTC
. TRBJ2-7 . TRBV6-5 14 CASSYSGRGNEQYF TGTGCCAGCAGTTACTCGGGCAGGGGAAACGAGCAGTACTTC
medium-sized TRBJ2-5 . TRBV7-2 13 CASSLTSLETQYF TGTGCCAGCAGCTTAACTAGCCTGGAGACCCAGTACTTC
. TRBJ2-1 . TRBV4-2 15 CASSPGTPSFNEQFF TGTGCCAGCAGCCCGGGGACTCCGTCATTCAATGAGCAGTTCTTC
. TRBJ2-2 . TRBV4-2 16 CASSQDPLLNTGELFF TGTGCCAGCAGCCAAGATCCCTTACTAAACACCGGGGAGCTGTTTTTT
. TRBJ1-3 . TRBV5-6 17 CASSLEVGRVSGNTIYF TGTGCCAGCAGCCTGGAGGTGGGCAGGGTCTCTGGAAACACCATATATTTT
few TRBJ2-7 TRBD2 TRBV7-3 14 CASSHTGTSGEQYF TGTGCCAGCAGCCATACAGGGACTAGTGGGGAGCAGTACTTC
. TRBJ2-1 . TRBV6-5 13 CASSYSEGKAQFF TGTGCCAGCAGTTACTCGGAGGGTAAGGCGCAGTTCTTC
. TRBJ1-2 TRBD1 TRBV18 14 CASFTTMTGEGYTF TGTGCCAGCTTCACCACAATGACAGGGGAGGGCTACACCTTC
. TRBJ1-3 . TRBV18 13 CASSWSDGNTIYF TGTGCCAGCTCTTGGAGCGACGGAAACACCATATATTTT
. TRBJ2-7 TRBD2 TRBV18 15 CASSPERGPTYEQYF TGTGCCAGCTCACCGGAGCGGGGGCCTACCTACGAGCAGTACTTC
. TRBJ1-3 TRBD1 TRBV3-1/TRBV3-2 16 CASSSPSGTEGNTIYF TGTGCCAGCAGCTCACCATCCGGGACAGAAGGAAACACCATATATTTT
once TRBJ1-4 TRBD1 TRBV4-3 15 CASSQVGQGGEKLFF TGCGCCAGCAGCCAAGTGGGACAGGGTGGTGAAAAACTGTTTTTT
. TRBJ2-3 TRBD2 TRBV4-3 17 CASSQELAGGGTDTQYF TGCGCCAGCAGCCAAGAATTAGCGGGGGGAGGTACAGATACGCAGTATTTT
. TRBJ2-7 . TRBV5-5 13 CASSLQGSYEQYF TGTGCCAGCAGCTTGCAGGGCTCCTACGAGCAGTACTTC
. TRBJ1-2 TRBD1 TRBV19 14 CASSNIQGDYGYTF TGTGCCAGTAGTAACATCCAGGGGGACTATGGCTACACCTTC
. TRBJ2-3 . TRBV7-7 13 CASSFQAGDTQYF TGTGCCAGCAGCTTCCAAGCCGGGGATACGCAGTATTTT
once TRBJ1-4 . TRBV28 17 CASSFFRGAGANEKLFF TGTGCCAGCAGTTTCTTCAGGGGCGCCGGGGCTAATGAAAAACTGTTTTTT
. TRBJ2-7 TRBD2 TRBV11-2 15 CASSSLAGPAYEQYF TGTGCCAGCAGCTCCCTAGCGGGCCCCGCCTACGAGCAGTACTTC
. TRBJ2-1 TRBD1 TRBV30 12 CAWSKLDRREFF TGTGCCTGGAGCAAACTGGACAGGAGAGAGTTCTTC
few TRBJ2-2 . TRBV29-1 14 CSVQGRRDTGELFF TGCAGCGTACAGGGTCGAAGAGACACCGGGGAGCTGTTTTTT
. TRBJ1-2 . TRBV6-4 14 CASSRELADYGYTF TGTGCCAGCAGCCGGGAGCTAGCGGACTATGGCTACACCTTC
. TRBJ2-5 TRBD2 TRBV11-2 17 CASSLGGLAGERETQYF TGTGCCAGCAGCTTAGGGGGACTAGCGGGGGAGCGGGAGACCCAGTACTTC
. TRBJ2-7 TRBD1 TRBV18 16 CASSPQNRGSSYEQYF TGTGCCAGCTCACCACAAAACAGGGGCAGCTCCTACGAGCAGTACTTC
. TRBJ1-5 . TRBV28 14 CASTLPPRGQPQHF TGTGCCAGCACCCTACCCCCGCGGGGGCAGCCCCAGCATTTT
. TRBJ2-7 TRBD2 TRBV6-5 14 CASLVRRGGYEQYF TGTGCCAGCTTGGTCCGGCGGGGGGGTTACGAGCAGTACTTC
. TRBJ2-1 TRBD2 TRBV2 15 CASSKTSGGLNEQFF TGTGCCAGCAGTAAGACTAGCGGGGGCCTCAATGAGCAGTTCTTC
. TRBJ2-3 . TRBV24-1 16 CATSPRVSREPDTQYF TGTGCCACCAGTCCCAGGGTTAGCCGCGAGCCAGATACGCAGTATTTT
few TRBJ2-7 TRBD1 TRBV7-8 15 CASSTSGQGRREQYF TGTGCCAGCAGCACCTCGGGACAGGGTCGCAGGGAGCAGTACTTC
. TRBJ2-3 . TRBV10-1 13 CASSGLPRDTQYF TGCGCCAGCAGTGGACTCCCACGGGATACGCAGTATTTT
once TRBJ1-4 TRBD1 TRBV6-5 14 CASSLGTGYEKLFF TGTGCCAGCAGCCTCGGGACAGGCTATGAAAAACTGTTTTTT
. TRBJ1-2 . TRBV28 14 CASSLGGVRGGYTF TGTGCCAGCAGTTTAGGGGGCGTGAGGGGTGGCTACACCTTC
few TRBJ2-2 TRBD1 TRBV5-1 15 CASSTGQGHTGELFF TGCGCCAGCAGCACAGGACAGGGTCACACCGGGGAGCTGTTTTTT
. TRBJ2-5 TRBD2 TRBV18 16 CASSPQSGGLGETQYF TGTGCCAGCTCACCACAGAGCGGGGGGCTAGGTGAGACCCAGTACTTC